Below are 30 T cell receptor beta chains sequenced from a single sample in a study of beta chain features in type 1 diabetes. All of the isolated RNA was reverse transcribed, so expressed TCRB transcripts were sequenced. Profiling relied on immunoSEQ multiplex PCR, and the TCRdb table lists in-frame clones only, not all of them. The sample lists a few hundred thousand clones; roughly 12% were seen once. For these receptors, no antigen is known. Study-wide points: Shorter TCRB CDR3s, moderately but significantly so, were found in Type 1 diabetes patients in all four CD4+ subsets.

The sequenced sample consisted of naive CD4+ T cells from blood. The source is a young woman with type 1 diabetes.

The V gene is TRBV30, the J gene TRBJ2-5; 7 positions agree with TRBD2. Germline CDR1 reads GTSNPN; CDR2 reads SVGIG (reference sequence). This CDR3 has 13 residues. J lost 4 bases, V lost 7 bases, and 9 bases had no gene match. CDR3 nucleotide sequence: TGTGCCTCCAGGTCGGGGGGTGGAGAGACCCAGTACTTC. Its translation is CASRSGGGETQYF.

The CDR3 region is CASSYSVLRGYTF. CDR3 nucleotides: TGTGCCAGCAGTTACTCAGTCTTGCGTGGCTACACCTTC. This sequence joins TRBV6-5 and TRBJ1-2; no firm D call. CDR1 is MNHEY and CDR2 is SVGAGI in the germline V gene. CDR3 length equals 13 residues. Trimming took 0 bases from V and 7 from J, leaving 9 bases between them.

V gene TRBV5-4 combines with J gene TRBJ2-7, with 8 bases matching TRBD1. From germline, CDR1 is SGHNT and CDR2 YYREEE (reference sequence). The CDR3 runs to 16 residues. The J segment lost 0 bases and the V segment lost 4 bases, leaving 9 bases of the junction unmatched. The CDR3 here is CASSPTGQGSSYEQYF. The CDR3 bases are TGTGCCAGCAGCCCGACCGGACAGGGAAGCTCCTACGAGCAGTACTTC.

This clone has just a few counts. The chain uses TRBV28 and TRBJ2-7; a weak D match, TRBD1 (6 bases). V was cut by 10 bases and J by 0 bases, with 16 bases left in between. This CDR3 has 14 residues. Germline V lookup: CDR1 MDHEN, CDR2 SYDVKM. CDR3: CATQGQGHSYEQYF. Here the CDR3 DNA reads TGTGCCACCCAAGGGCAGGGGCACTCCTACGAGCAGTACTTC.

This clone was seen only a few times. This chain joins TRBV21-1 and TRBJ1-5; TRBD1, as called in the table, went unchecked against the DNA. TRBV21-1 is designated a pseudogene. The CDR3 loop spans 14 amino acids. CDR3 coding DNA: TGTGCCAGCAGCAAAGTACAGCTCAATCAGCCCCAGCATTTT. This codes for CASSKVQLNQPQHF.

This clone was found a few times. The chain links TRBV27 to TRBJ2-5; D might be TRBD2 (7 bases). This CDR3 has 14 residues. CDR1 MNHEY and CDR2 SMNVEV come from the germline V gene (reference sequence). V lost 7 bases and J 6 bases, leaving 18 bases between the germline ends. Here the CDR3 DNA reads TGTGCCAGCACCCCCGGGGGGCCCAAGCAGACCCAGTACTTC. Protein: CASTPGGPKQTQYF.

This clone showed up just a few times. V gene TRBV30 combines with J gene TRBJ1-2; D remains unclear. V was pared by 1 base and J by 4 bases, with 10 bases between. Germline CDR1 and CDR2: GTSNPN and SVGIG (reference sequence). CDR3 length: 13 residues. CDR3 bases: TGTGCCTGGAGTGACGGGGTTGGCTATGGCTACACCTTC. Translated: CAWSDGVGYGYTF.

V usage is TRBV15 and J usage is TRBJ2-1; 7 nucleotides agree with TRBD1. The V segment lost 3 bases and the J segment 1 base; nucleotides outside the gene matches: 9. CDR3 length: 17 residues. In germline, CDR1 is LNHNV, CDR2 YYDKDF (reference sequence). CDR3 residues: CATSSIFNRGSYNEQFF. CDR3 nucleotides: TGTGCCACCAGCAGCATATTTAACAGGGGATCCTACAATGAGCAGTTCTTC. Variable domain in full (rest from reference TRBV15 and TRBJ2-1): DAMVIQNPRYQVTQFGKPVTLSCSQTLNHNVMYWYQQKSSQAPKLLFHYYDKDFNNEADTPDNFQSRRPNTSFCFLDIRSPGLGDTAMYLCATSSIFNRGSYNEQFFGPGTRLTVL.

V is TRBV5-4 and J is TRBJ1-2; 7 nucleotides agree with TRBD1. The V and J ends lost 1 base and 4 bases, in that order; junction bases with no gene match: 7. This CDR3 spans 15 amino acids. Germline CDR1 is SGHNT and CDR2 is YYREEE (reference sequence). The CDR3 reads CASSLTGDPPYGYTF. CDR3 nucleotide sequence: TGTGCCAGCAGCTTGACAGGGGATCCCCCCTATGGCTACACCTTC. Supplemented by reference TRBV5-4 and TRBJ1-2, the full variable domain reads ETGVTQSPTHLIKTRGQQVTLRCSSQSGHNTVSWYQQALGQGPQFIFQYYREEENGRGNFPPRFSGLQFPNYSSELNVNALELDDSALYLCASSLTGDPPYGYTFGSGTRLTVV.

The rearrangement links TRBV9 to TRBJ1-1, with 7 bases lining up with TRBD1. The CDR3 is 14 residues long. With 3 bases clipped from V and 5 bases from J, the junction kept 7 bases outside the gene matches. Germline CDR1 is SGDLS and CDR2 is YYNGEE. CDR3 nucleotide sequence: TGTGCCAGCAGCGCCCGTTTGACAGGGACTGAAGCTTTCTTT. Translation gives CASSARLTGTEAFF.

This clone was seen a few times. This chain joins TRBV29-1 and TRBJ2-3; D may be TRBD1 (8 bases). CDR1 and CDR2 from the germline V gene are SQVTM and ANQGSEA. The CDR3 loop spans 15 amino acids. Deletions cut 6 bases from V and 1 base from J, with 17 bases between. The DNA of the CDR3 is TGCAGCGTCCGAACCACAGGGGGGGGCACAGATACGCAGTATTTT. It yields the protein CSVRTTGGGTDTQYF.

The V and J genes are TRBV29-1 and TRBJ2-3; D perhaps matches TRBD2 (6 bases). Trimming left V 6 bases short and J 3 bases short, with 13 bases between. Looked up from germline, CDR1 is SQVTM and CDR2 is ANQGSEA. This CDR3 contains 13 residues. The CDR3 here is CSVDGGFTDTQYF. In DNA, the CDR3 is TGCAGCGTGGATGGGGGGTTTACAGATACGCAGTATTTT.

The table lists this clone with a few counts. V gene TRBV5-1 combines with J gene TRBJ2-7; tentatively, D is TRBD1 (5 bases). V lost 5 bases, J lost 3 bases, and 15 bases lay in between. CDR1 is SGHRS and CDR2 is YFSETQ in the germline V gene. The CDR3 is 14 residues long. DNA for the CDR3: TGCGCCAGCAGTTATCAGGGTGATAACTACGAGCAGTACTTC. Residues: CASSYQGDNYEQYF.

This clone was counted a few times. The gene calls are TRBV30 and TRBJ1-1, with D possibly matching TRBD1 (6 bases). V lost 3 bases and J lost 6, with 11 bases in between. The CDR3 loop spans 12 amino acids. Looked up from germline, CDR1 is GTSNPN and CDR2 is SVGIG (reference sequence). The CDR3 loop reads CAWSRGAPEAFF. CDR3 bases: TGTGCCTGGAGCCGGGGGGCTCCTGAAGCTTTCTTT. The complete variable domain, with remaining parts taken from reference TRBV30 and TRBJ1-1, reads SQTIHQWPATLVQPVGSPLSLECTVEGTSNPNLYWYRQAAGRGLQLLFYSVGIGQISSEVPQNLSASRPQDRQFILSSKKLLLSDSGFYLCAWSRGAPEAFFGQGTRLTVV.

V usage is TRBV28 and J usage is TRBJ2-3; D call uncertain. Trimming cost V 5 bases and J 0 bases, with 12 bases left between them. Germline V gene data show CDR1 as MDHEN and CDR2 as SYDVKM. This CDR3 has 15 amino acids. The CDR3 sequence is CASSHQGASTDTQYF. The CDR3 nucleotides read TGTGCCAGCAGTCACCAAGGAGCCAGCACAGATACGCAGTATTTT.

This CDR3 reads CAISGDFTSYNEQFF. CDR3 nucleotide sequence: TGTGCCATCAGTGGCGACTTTACCTCCTACAATGAGCAGTTCTTC. The chain carries TRBV10-3 and TRBJ2-1; D is unclear. The CDR3 has 15 residues. V gave up 4 bases and J gave up 0 bases, with 10 bases separating them. Germline V gene data show CDR1 as ENHRY and CDR2 as SYGVKD.

The rearrangement links TRBV5-4 to TRBJ1-2; D remains ambiguous. Germline lookup yields CDR1 SGHNT and CDR2 YYREEE (reference sequence). Trimming took 2 bases from V and 4 from J, leaving 9 bases between them. The CDR3 runs to 13 residues. In nucleotides, the CDR3 is TGTGCCAGCAGCTTCGGACTGGGCTATGGCTACACCTTC. Its translation is CASSFGLGYGYTF.

This rearrangement joins TRBV7-8 to TRBJ2-3, with D tentatively TRBD2 (6 bases). V was pared by 7 bases and J by 4 bases, with 18 bases between. Germline values: CDR1 SGHVS, CDR2 FQNEAQ. The CDR3 extends over 15 amino acids. For the CDR3, the DNA is TGTGCCAGCATCCCAGGGAGGCCCCGACCAGATACGCAGTATTTT. Translated: CASIPGRPRPDTQYF.

This clone was observed a few times. J is TRBJ2-5 and V is TRBV30; 13 nucleotides match TRBD2. This CDR3 is built from 14 residues. Trimming at V came to 3 bases and at J to 5 bases, leaving 3 bases not matched to a gene. Germline V gives CDR1 GTSNPN, CDR2 SVGIG (reference sequence). This CDR3 reads CAWSQLAGGETQYF. CDR3 nucleotides: TGTGCCTGGAGCCAACTAGCGGGAGGGGAGACCCAGTACTTC.

This clone turned up a few times. For the CDR3, the DNA is TGTGCCAGCAGCTCAATCCAGGGGGTTAGAGGGGCCAACGTCCTGACTTTC. Translated, it gives CASSSIQGVRGANVLTF. V is TRBV11-2 and J is TRBJ2-6; 7 bases match TRBD1. In germline, CDR1 is SGHAT, CDR2 FQNNGV. The length of the CDR3 is 17 residues. The trim removed 4 bases at V and 4 bases at J, leaving 10 bases unmatched.

The rearrangement joins TRBV10-1 to TRBJ2-1, with TRBD2 as a possible D gene (5 bases). The length of the CDR3 is 12 residues. The ends were cut back, 8 bases at V and 10 bases at J, with 15 bases in the middle. Germline CDR1 reads WNHNN; CDR2 reads SYGVQD (reference sequence). CDR3 amino acids: CASSLTSFEQFF. The CDR3 DNA sequence: TGCGCCAGCTCCCTCACTAGTTTCGAGCAGTTCTTC.

This clone was seen more than once but under ten times. The chain is built from TRBV15 and TRBJ1-1; TRBD1 matches 10 bases. Germline CDR1 reads LNHNV; CDR2 reads YYDKDF (reference sequence). V was pared by 2 bases and J by 11 bases, with 8 bases of the junction left unmatched. This CDR3 has 14 residues. The CDR3 sequence: CATSRKGQGVRAFF. CDR3 in DNA: TGTGCCACCAGCAGAAAAGGACAGGGGGTAAGGGCTTTCTTT.

The chain joins TRBV27 to TRBJ1-1, with 8 nucleotides matching TRBD1. The CDR3 sequence is 12 residues long. The germline V gene encodes CDR1 MNHEY and CDR2 SMNVEV (reference sequence). The V and J ends lost 4 bases and 11 bases, in that order; junction bases with no gene match: 6. CDR3 in amino acids: CASSYNRGRAFF. The CDR3 DNA follows: TGTGCCAGCAGTTATAACAGGGGGAGGGCTTTCTTT.

Of note for this clone: The sample holds other DNA sequences that translate to the same CDR3. The genes are TRBV7-9 and TRBJ1-4, with 8 nucleotides matching TRBD1. V was clipped by 3 bases and J by 7 bases; unmatched bases: 4. Per germline, CDR1 SEHNR and CDR2 FQNEAQ (reference sequence). The CDR3 is made up of 14 amino acids. Here the CDR3 reads CASSFGQGGEKLFF. The CDR3 nucleotides read TGTGCCAGCAGCTTCGGACAGGGCGGTGAAAAACTGTTTTTT.

The chain employs TRBV5-4 and TRBJ1-2, with TRBD1 identical over 9 bases. The CDR3 spans 16 residues. The J segment lost 3 bases and the V segment lost 2 bases, leaving 8 bases of the junction unmatched. The germline CDR1 and CDR2 sequences are SGHNT and YYREEE (reference sequence). The CDR3 is CASSFPQGQGHYGYTF. CDR3 nucleotides: TGTGCCAGCAGCTTTCCTCAAGGACAGGGGCACTATGGCTACACCTTC.

Only a few counts were recorded for this clone. J is TRBJ1-5 and V is TRBV2; D is possibly TRBD1 (5 bases). The CDR3 loop spans 12 amino acids. Looked up from germline, CDR1 is SNHLY and CDR2 is FYNNEI. Deletions cut 6 bases from V and 9 bases from J, with 12 bases between. In DNA, the CDR3 is TGTGCCAGCAGAGGGACTCTATCGCCCCAGCATTTT. Translation gives CASRGTLSPQHF.

The chain couples TRBV5-1 to TRBJ2-1; 14 bases align to TRBD2. The V gene's germline CDR1 is SGHRS and CDR2 YFSETQ. The ends lost 2 bases at V and 2 bases at J; junction bases unmatched: 15. This CDR3 comprises 21 residues. CDR3 sequence (DNA): TGCGCCAGCAGCTTACACAGGGTCGGGACTAGCGGGAGTTCGCCCTACAATGAGCAGTTCTTC. The encoded protein is CASSLHRVGTSGSSPYNEQFF.

This clone was observed a few times. The rearrangement links TRBV7-9 to TRBJ1-1; no firm D call. The germline V gene has CDR1 SEHNR and CDR2 FQNEAQ (reference sequence). The CDR3 length is 13 residues. The V end lost 5 bases, the J end lost 9 bases, and 16 bases lay between the germline ends. CDR3 in amino acids: CASSLPAGWKAFF. The CDR3, as DNA: TGTGCCAGCAGCCTCCCCGCGGGGTGGAAAGCTTTCTTT.

The genes are TRBV29-1 and TRBJ1-1; 10 bases fit TRBD1. The CDR3 runs to 12 residues. J lost 1 base, V lost 7 bases, and 0 bases had no gene match. CDR1 and CDR2 (germline): SQVTM, ANQGSEA. CDR3 protein: CSGDRGNTEAFF. Written as DNA, the CDR3 is TGCAGCGGGGACAGGGGGAACACTGAAGCTTTCTTT.

The V gene is TRBV19, the J gene TRBJ2-1; a possible D gene is TRBD2 (5 bases). This CDR3 comprises 13 residues. V shed 2 bases and J shed 4 bases, with 6 bases lying between them. Germline V lookup: CDR1 LNHDA, CDR2 SQIVND (reference sequence). CDR3: CASSIREYNEQFF. For the CDR3, the DNA is TGTGCCAGTAGTATAAGGGAGTACAATGAGCAGTTCTTC.